The next 18 T cell receptor beta chains were all read from a single sample in a study of CD8+ T cells in alopecia areata. Extracted RNA was reverse transcribed, and the resulting cDNA served as sequencing template. TCRdb keeps only in-frame clones here, not all; method: immunoSEQ multiplex PCR. The sample has around 5,900 clones; 60% are singletons. The investigators collected lesional scalp punch biopsies and peripheral blood from alopecia areata patients. The sequenced sample consisted of skin. The receptors were gathered from a human donor with alopecia areata.

This chain links TRBV15 with TRBJ1-5; D possibly corresponds to TRBD1 (5 bases). The CDR3 runs to 16 residues. CDR1 LNHNV and CDR2 YYDKDF come from the germline V gene (reference sequence). The germline V and J ends were trimmed by 3 bases and 5 bases, with 17 bases remaining between them. This chain's CDR3 is CATSSTEEGKDQPQHF. CDR3 sequence (DNA): TGTGCCACCAGCAGCACCGAGGAGGGGAAGGATCAGCCCCAGCATTTT.

V and J are TRBV19 and TRBJ2-7; the D gene is possibly TRBD2 (6 bases). Germline assignment: CDR1 LNHDA and CDR2 SQIVND (reference sequence). V lost 3 bases, J lost 2 bases, and 17 bases lay in between. This CDR3 region has 16 residues. The CDR3 sequence: CASSISSAGPPYEQYF. The DNA of the CDR3 is TGTGCCAGTAGTATTTCATCTGCGGGACCTCCCTACGAGCAGTACTTC.

V and J are TRBV14 and TRBJ2-5; unclear D gene. Trimming cost V 0 bases and J 5 bases, with 16 bases left between them. The CDR3 length is 16 residues. Germline CDR1 and CDR2: SGHDN and FVKESK. This CDR3 is CASSQDQRGPLETQYF. As DNA, the CDR3 is TGTGCCAGCAGCCAAGATCAACGTGGCCCTCTGGAGACCCAGTACTTC. Supplemented by reference TRBV14 and TRBJ2-5, the full variable domain reads EAGVTQFPSHSVIEKGQTVTLRCDPISGHDNLYWYRRVMGKEIKFLLHFVKESKQDESGMPNNRFLAERTGGTYSTLKVQPAELEDSGVYFCASSQDQRGPLETQYFGPGTRLLVL.

This rearrangement joins TRBV7-6 to TRBJ2-7, with 9 bases lining up with TRBD1. Germline V gene sequence: CDR1 SGHVS, CDR2 FNYEAQ. V dropped 4 bases and J dropped 4; count of bases not matched to a gene: 11. This CDR3 is built from 16 residues. CDR3 in DNA: TGTGCCAGCAGCTCACGCCCGGGACAGGGAGTGTACGAGCAGTACTTC. Its protein product is CASSSRPGQGVYEQYF.

The J gene is TRBJ1-5, the V gene TRBV28; D perhaps matches TRBD1 (5 bases). The CDR3 is made up of 13 amino acids. The V end was cut by 6 bases, the J end by 7 bases, with 13 bases between. From germline, CDR1 is MDHEN and CDR2 SYDVKM. CDR3 nucleotides: TGTGCCAGCAGCCTCCCAGGGAACCAGCCCCAGCATTTT. Its protein product is CASSLPGNQPQHF.

This chain connects TRBV2 to TRBJ1-1, with D uncertain. Trimming cost V 7 bases and J 0 bases, with 24 bases left between them. This CDR3 spans 18 amino acids. From germline, CDR1 is SNHLY and CDR2 FYNNEI. The CDR3 coding sequence is TGTGCCAGCACCTCCCCTTGGGAGGAGAAACCAATGAACACTGAAGCTTTCTTT. Translating it yields CASTSPWEEKPMNTEAFF.

This clone rates as medium-sized (0.01 to 0.1%). The chain is built from TRBV10-3 and TRBJ2-1; 8 positions match TRBD1. CDR3 length equals 15 residues. V shed 11 bases and J 4 bases; nucleotides not matched to a gene: 13. Germline V gene data show CDR1 as ENHRY and CDR2 as SYGVKD. CDR3 sequence reads: CAASDRGLGYNEQFF. As DNA, the CDR3 is TGTGCCGCCTCAGACAGGGGTTTGGGATACAATGAGCAGTTCTTC.

V and J are TRBV19 and TRBJ2-2; unclear D gene. V was pared by 4 bases and J by 10 bases, with 10 bases between. This CDR3 has 12 residues. The germline gives CDR1 LNHDA, CDR2 SQIVND (reference sequence). The DNA for the CDR3 is TGTGCCAGTAGTACCTTCCAAGCGGAGCTGTTTTTT. This codes for CASSTFQAELFF.

This clone has just a few counts. The V and J genes are TRBV7-9 and TRBJ2-1; 10 bases agree with TRBD2. The length of the CDR3 is 15 residues. V lost 0 bases to trimming and J lost 8 bases; unmatched junction nucleotides: 4. The V gene's germline CDR1 is SEHNR and CDR2 FQNEAQ (reference sequence). DNA for the CDR3: TGTGCCAGCAGCTTAGCGATAGCGGGAGGCTATGAGCAGTTCTTC. Residues: CASSLAIAGGYEQFF.

The chain couples TRBV6-6 to TRBJ1-4; D is ambiguous. CDR1 is MNHNY and CDR2 is SVGAGI in the germline V gene (reference sequence). The V end was cut by 10 bases, the J end by 6 bases, with 12 bases between. This CDR3 is 12 amino acids long. The CDR3 sequence is CATFSRDEKLFF. DNA of the CDR3: TGTGCCACGTTCTCGCGGGATGAAAAACTGTTTTTT.

The rearrangement joins TRBV6-1 to TRBJ1-1; D is unresolved. The CDR3 runs to 12 residues. The germline V gene encodes CDR1 MNHNS and CDR2 SASEGT. Trimming shortened V by 7 bases and J by 3 bases, and 9 bases separated the two germline ends. The DNA of the CDR3 is TGTGCCAGCATGACGGGGTACACTGAAGCTTTCTTT. Translating gives CASMTGYTEAFF.

The V call is TRBV7-8, the J call TRBJ1-2, with D maybe TRBD1 (5 bases). The V gene lost 5 bases and the J gene lost 8 bases, with 12 bases spanning the gap. The CDR3 loop spans 12 amino acids. Germline assignment: CDR1 SGHVS and CDR2 FQNEAQ. CDR3 nucleotides: TGTGCCAGCAGCCCCGGAAGGGACGGCTACACCTTC. Protein: CASSPGRDGYTF.

The chain employs TRBV5-1 and TRBJ2-1; D may be TRBD1 (6 bases). The CDR3 contains 12 residues. The V end lost 7 bases, the J end lost 8 bases, and 13 bases lay between the germline ends. Germline V gene sequence: CDR1 SGHRS, CDR2 YFSETQ. As DNA, the CDR3 is TGCGCCAGCGGGGAACAGGGCCATGAGCAGTTCTTC. It codes for CASGEQGHEQFF.

This clone was found once. Here the CDR3 reads CASSIWSATYALWGNTEAFF. Here the CDR3 DNA reads TGTGCCAGCAGCATCTGGTCCGCTACTTATGCATTGTGGGGGAACACTGAAGCTTTCTTT. The chain recombines TRBV5-8 with TRBJ1-1; no clear D. This CDR3 is built from 20 residues. V shed 4 bases and J shed 1 base, with 29 bases lying between them. Germline values: CDR1 SGHTS, CDR2 YDEGEE. The complete variable domain, with remaining parts taken from reference TRBV5-8 and TRBJ1-1, reads EAGVTQSPTHLIKTRGQQATLRCSPISGHTSVYWYQQALGLGLQFLLWYDEGEERNRGNFPPRFSGRQFPNYSSELNVNALELEDSALYLCASSIWSATYALWGNTEAFFGQGTRLTVV.

By sample share, this clone is medium-sized (0.01 to 0.1%). This CDR3 is CASNEDTRQETQYF. CDR3 nucleotide sequence: TGTGCCAGTAACGAGGACACAAGACAAGAGACCCAGTACTTC. The chain combines TRBV19 with TRBJ2-5; the D gene is possibly TRBD1 (5 bases). This CDR3 has 14 residues. Trimming took off 7 bases at V and 2 bases at J, with 14 bases between the two ends. Germline-derived CDR1 and CDR2 are LNHDA and SQIVND (reference sequence).

This clone has a handful of counts. The chain is built from TRBV10-3 and TRBJ2-1, with D tentatively TRBD2 (6 bases). Germline CDR1 reads ENHRY; CDR2 reads SYGVKD. This CDR3 region has 14 residues. The ends were cut back, 0 bases at V and 6 bases at J, with 9 bases in the middle. As DNA, the CDR3 is TGTGCCATCAGTGAGTCGGGGGGAGGCAATGAGCAGTTCTTC. Translating it yields CAISESGGGNEQFF.

This chain links TRBV6-6 with TRBJ2-3; 9 nucleotides match TRBD2. V was pared by 6 bases and J by 2 bases, with 6 bases of the junction left unmatched. There are 15 residues in the CDR3. Germline assignment: CDR1 MNHNY and CDR2 SVGAGI (reference sequence). CDR3 region: CASRGTSMFTDTQYF. The CDR3 DNA is TGTGCCAGCAGAGGGACTAGCATGTTCACAGATACGCAGTATTTT.

The V and J genes are TRBV19 and TRBJ1-5, with a tentative D call TRBD1 (5 bases). Trimming left V 6 bases short and J 0 bases short, with 15 bases between. CDR1 is LNHDA and CDR2 is SQIVND in the germline V gene (reference sequence). The CDR3 is 16 amino acids. DNA of the CDR3: TGTGCCAGTAGGCCCAGAAGGGGCGATAGCAATCAGCCCCAGCATTTT. Its translation is CASRPRRGDSNQPQHF.